The 31 T cell receptor beta chains reported below all come from one sample, sequenced in a study of shared clonotypes between healthy human individuals. Clones were sequenced by immunoSEQ multiplex PCR, and TCRdb holds only the in-frame ones, with some missing. In the table there are about 490,000 clones, 70% to 80% of which are singletons. Sequenced sample: PBMCs. The receptors come from a woman aged 35 to 49 in good health. Some clones in this sample may be carry-over from other donors' samples.

The V gene is TRBV7-2, the J gene TRBJ2-3, with D perhaps matching TRBD2 (6 bases). The CDR3 sequence is 15 residues long. CDR1 is SGHTA and CDR2 is FQGNSA in the germline V gene. Trimming removed 4 bases from V and 1 base from J, with 12 bases in between. CDR3 region: CASSSLAIGTDTQYF. In DNA, the CDR3 is TGTGCCAGCAGCTCACTAGCCATTGGCACAGATACGCAGTATTTT.

The V call is TRBV19, the J call TRBJ1-5; D is uncertain. The germline V and J ends were trimmed by 4 bases and 2 bases, with 9 bases remaining between them. This CDR3 is built from 14 residues. From germline, CDR1 is LNHDA and CDR2 SQIVND (reference sequence). CDR3: CASSNNMGNQPQHF. The CDR3 nucleotides are TGTGCCAGTAGTAACAACATGGGCAATCAGCCCCAGCATTTT.

Notes on this clone: A read error is likely here: a far larger clone is one base away. In the same sample, other DNA sequences code for this CDR3. V gene TRBV9 combines with J gene TRBJ2-1; TRBD2 is a possible D gene (6 bases). From germline, CDR1 is SGDLS and CDR2 YYNGEE. This CDR3 is 14 amino acids long. Trimming shortened V by 2 bases and J by 8 bases, and 14 bases separated the two germline ends. The CDR3 DNA reads as TGTGCCAGCAGCGTCGAAACTAGCATCGATGAGCAGTTCTTC. Translating gives CASSVETSIDEQFF.

CDR3 bases: TGTGCCAGCAACGACCTGGACAGGGCGGGGGAGCAGTACTTC. Translation gives CASNDLDRAGEQYF. The chain recombines TRBV7-2 with TRBJ2-7; 8 bases are a match to TRBD1. Trimming cost V 7 bases and J 7 bases; bases outside gene matches: 12. CDR3 length: 14 amino acids. Germline V CDR1 and CDR2: SGHTA, FQGNSA.

This clone was seen only a few times. This chain joins TRBV28 and TRBJ1-5; a possible D gene is TRBD1 (6 bases). The length of the CDR3 is 15 residues. Germline CDR1 and CDR2: MDHEN and SYDVKM. The V end was cut by 6 bases, the J end by 8 bases, with 20 bases between. The CDR3 DNA reads TGTGCCAGCAGGCGAGGGGGGACCACCGGAAAGCCCCAGCATTTT. Translated, it gives CASRRGGTTGKPQHF.

This CDR3 is CASTRDSLWTQYF. Written as DNA, the CDR3 is TGTGCCAGCACCCGGGACAGCCTGTGGACCCAGTACTTC. This chain links TRBV6-1 with TRBJ2-5; 7 positions match TRBD1. This CDR3 contains 13 residues. CDR1 MNHNS and CDR2 SASEGT come from the germline V gene. V trimming: 7 bases; J trimming: 7 bases; junction bases outside the gene matches: 9.

This chain joins TRBV10-3 and TRBJ1-3; a possible D gene is TRBD1 (5 bases). Trimming took 2 bases from V and 5 from J, leaving 7 bases between them. The CDR3 covers 13 residues. From germline, CDR1 is ENHRY and CDR2 SYGVKD. The CDR3 coding sequence is TGTGCCATCAGTGAGGGACACCGAAACACCATATATTTT. Amino acids: CAISEGHRNTIYF.

This chain links TRBV27 with TRBJ2-2; D not resolved. This CDR3 has 13 amino acids. Germline lookup yields CDR1 MNHEY and CDR2 SMNVEV (reference sequence). V dropped 2 bases and J dropped 4 bases, with 5 bases sitting between them. CDR3 protein: CASSLRVTGELFF. The CDR3 nucleotides read TGTGCCAGCAGTTTACGTGTCACCGGGGAGCTGTTTTTT.

V and J are TRBV4-2 and TRBJ2-7; no definite D call. The V and J ends lost 0 bases and 0 bases respectively, with 6 bases between them. The germline V gene encodes CDR1 LGHNA and CDR2 YNFKEQ. This CDR3 has 14 residues. CDR3 DNA: TGTGCCAGCAGCCAAGATCTTAGCTCCTACGAGCAGTACTTC. Translating gives CASSQDLSSYEQYF.

This clone was recorded once. This sequence joins TRBV5-1 and TRBJ2-5, with 7 bases matching TRBD1. The CDR3 length is 14 residues. Germline CDR1 is SGHRS and CDR2 is YFSETQ. The junction had 8 bases not matched to a gene; V was cut back by 4 bases and J by 5 bases. The CDR3 DNA reads TGCGCCAGCAGCCCGACAGGGTCGGGGGAGACCCAGTACTTC. Translation: CASSPTGSGETQYF.

The CDR3 loop is CASSYSGRHNEQFF. CDR3 sequence (DNA): TGTGCCAGCAGTTACTCGGGGCGGCACAATGAGCAGTTCTTC. The gene calls are TRBV6-5 and TRBJ2-1, with a weak D call TRBD1 (5 bases). The CDR3 runs to 14 residues. CDR1 and CDR2 (germline): MNHEY, SVGAGI. V lost 0 bases and J lost 5, with 8 bases in between.

V is TRBV18 and J is TRBJ2-7; the match to TRBD1 covers 7 bases. CDR1 KGHSH and CDR2 LQKENI come from the germline V gene. With V trimmed by 3 bases and J by 4 bases, 6 bases remained unmatched. The CDR3 consists of 14 residues. This CDR3 reads CASSPRQGEYEQYF. The CDR3 region has the DNA TGTGCCAGCTCACCCCGACAGGGAGAGTACGAGCAGTACTTC.

The chain has TRBV19 and TRBJ2-7, with a weak D call TRBD1 (5 bases). V gave up 1 base and J gave up 1 base, with 8 bases separating them. Germline V gene sequence: CDR1 LNHDA, CDR2 SQIVND (reference sequence). There are 14 residues in the CDR3. This CDR3 is CASSIGRQSYEQYF. In nucleotides, the CDR3 is TGTGCCAGTAGTATAGGTCGACAGTCCTACGAGCAGTACTTC. Full variable domain (remainder filled in from reference TRBV19 and TRBJ2-7): DGGITQSPKYLFRKEGQNVTLSCEQNLNHDAMYWYRQDPGQGLRLIYYSQIVNDFQKGDIAEGYSVSREKKESFPLTVTSAQKNPTAFYLCASSIGRQSYEQYFGPGTRLTVT.

This chain connects TRBV28 to TRBJ2-1, with 8 bases that match TRBD2. With V trimmed by 3 bases and J by 6 bases, 4 bases remained unmatched. This CDR3 region has 14 residues. The germline V gene has CDR1 MDHEN and CDR2 SYDVKM. The CDR3 region has the DNA TGTGCCAGCAGTTTTTGGGCGGGAGGCAATGAGCAGTTCTTC. This sequence encodes CASSFWAGGNEQFF.

V is TRBV7-8 and J is TRBJ2-7; 12 nucleotides match TRBD2. Germline V gives CDR1 SGHVS, CDR2 FQNEAQ. The CDR3 loop spans 18 amino acids. The trim removed 0 bases at V and 0 bases at J, leaving 6 bases unmatched. The CDR3 spells CASSLAGTSGPSSYEQYF. The CDR3 DNA follows: TGTGCCAGCAGCTTAGCCGGGACTAGCGGGCCCAGCTCCTACGAGCAGTACTTC.

The rearrangement joins TRBV5-1 to TRBJ2-7; TRBD1 matches 8 bases. CDR3 size: 14 residues. V shed 6 bases and J 7 bases; nucleotides not matched to a gene: 12. The germline CDR1 and CDR2 sequences are SGHRS and YFSETQ. For the CDR3, the DNA is TGCGCCAGCACCCCGAGGCAGGGGGCATGGGAGCAGTACTTC. Protein: CASTPRQGAWEQYF.

The chain has TRBV28 and TRBJ2-2; 7 nucleotides agree with TRBD2. Germline V gene data show CDR1 as MDHEN and CDR2 as SYDVKM. This CDR3 region has 13 residues. The J segment lost 3 bases and the V segment lost 10 bases, leaving 5 bases of the junction unmatched. CDR3 nucleotide sequence: TGTGCCATCCGGAGCGGGGACACCGGGGAGCTGTTTTTT. Translation: CAIRSGDTGELFF.

The V gene is TRBV11-2, the J gene TRBJ1-4, with a tentative D call TRBD1 (5 bases). Germline CDR1 SGHAT, CDR2 FQNNGV. V dropped 0 bases and J dropped 7 bases, with 12 bases sitting between them. The CDR3 consists of 15 residues. CDR3: CASSLESGNGEKLFF. CDR3 nucleotides: TGTGCCAGCAGCTTAGAATCAGGGAATGGTGAAAAACTGTTTTTT.

V is TRBV7-6 and J is TRBJ1-3; D is unclear. V was pared by 4 bases and J by 0 bases, with 10 bases between. Germline lookup yields CDR1 SGHVS and CDR2 FNYEAQ. The CDR3 extends over 15 amino acids. CDR3 coding DNA: TGTGCCAGCAGCTCCGAGTCTGACTCTGGAAACACCATATATTTT. Translating it yields CASSSESDSGNTIYF.

The J gene is TRBJ2-3, the V gene TRBV7-2; D not resolved. Trimming took 2 bases from V and 0 from J, leaving 12 bases between them. Germline loops: CDR1 SGHTA, CDR2 FQGNSA. The CDR3 has 16 amino acids. CDR3 sequence: CASSLYGGSSTDTQYF. The CDR3, as DNA: TGTGCCAGCAGCTTATATGGCGGAAGCAGCACAGATACGCAGTATTTT.

The chain joins TRBV10-2 to TRBJ2-7; D unresolved. Germline-derived CDR1 and CDR2 are WSHSY and SAAADI. V gave up 3 bases and J gave up 5 bases, with 5 bases separating them. This CDR3 region has 11 residues. This CDR3 is CASSERDEQYF. CDR3 in DNA: TGCGCCAGCAGTGAACGAGACGAGCAGTACTTC.

The chain uses TRBV28 and TRBJ1-2, with D perhaps TRBD1 (5 bases). Trimming took off 5 bases at V and 4 bases at J, with 20 bases between the two ends. This CDR3 region has 16 residues. Germline CDR1 MDHEN, CDR2 SYDVKM. CDR3 in DNA: TGTGCCAGCAGTGGGCCGAGGGGCTCCCCGATCTATGGCTACACCTTC. Protein product: CASSGPRGSPIYGYTF.

The J gene is TRBJ2-3, the V gene TRBV14; TRBD2 agrees at 9 bases. Germline values: CDR1 SGHDN, CDR2 FVKESK. V gave up 5 bases and J gave up 4 bases; unmatched junction bases: 13. This CDR3 has 17 amino acids. This CDR3 is CASSGPLAGVGPDTQYF. The CDR3 DNA reads as TGTGCCAGCAGCGGGCCTTTAGCGGGAGTGGGGCCAGATACGCAGTATTTT.

V and J are TRBV10-3 and TRBJ2-7; 9 bases match TRBD2. This CDR3 has 14 residues. Germline CDR1 and CDR2: ENHRY and SYGVKD. Losses at the gene ends were 7 bases for V and 4 bases for J; bases not matched to a gene: 8. The CDR3 loop reads CAIKRTSDEYEQYF. As DNA, the CDR3 is TGTGCCATCAAAAGGACTAGCGATGAATACGAGCAGTACTTC.

The V gene is TRBV4-2, the J gene TRBJ2-7, with 7 bases matching TRBD2. The J segment lost 1 base and the V segment lost 0 bases, leaving 3 bases of the junction unmatched. Germline V gene lookup returns CDR1 LGHNA and CDR2 YNFKEQ. The CDR3 has 15 amino acids. The CDR3 DNA reads as TGTGCCAGCAGCCAAGATCGGGGGGTTTCCTACGAGCAGTACTTC. This codes for CASSQDRGVSYEQYF.

CDR3: CASSNPGINEKLFF. In DNA form, the CDR3 reads TGTGCCAGTAGTAACCCGGGAATAAATGAAAAACTGTTTTTT. The chain uses TRBV19 and TRBJ1-4; no clear D gene. V shed 4 bases and J shed 5 bases, with 11 bases lying between them. CDR1 and CDR2 (germline): LNHDA, SQIVND (reference sequence). This CDR3 comprises 14 residues. Combining the CDR3 with reference TRBV19 and TRBJ1-4 gives the whole variable domain DGGITQSPKYLFRKEGQNVTLSCEQNLNHDAMYWYRQDPGQGLRLIYYSQIVNDFQKGDIAEGYSVSREKKESFPLTVTSAQKNPTAFYLCASSNPGINEKLFFGSGTQLSVL.

V is TRBV29-1 and J is TRBJ2-7; 10 nucleotides agree with TRBD2. V lost 5 bases to trimming and J lost 7 bases; unmatched junction nucleotides: 11. The V gene's germline CDR1 is SQVTM and CDR2 ANQGSEA. This CDR3 contains 14 residues. CDR3 coding DNA: TGCAGCGTTAACGGACTAGCGGACTCTAGAGAGCAGTACTTC. Amino acids: CSVNGLADSREQYF.

Of note for this clone: This likely stems from a read error, as it lies one base from a far larger clone. The chain employs TRBV14 and TRBJ1-2; D call uncertain. Trimming pared 3 bases from V and 5 bases from J, leaving 10 bases between. The germline V gene encodes CDR1 SGHDN and CDR2 FVKESK. This CDR3 is 13 amino acids long. The CDR3: CASSHEPTYGYTF. CDR3 in DNA: TGTGCCAGCAGCCACGAACCCACTTATGGCTACACCTTC. Full variable domain (rest looked up from reference TRBV14 and TRBJ1-2): EAGVTQFPSHSVIEKGQTVTLRCDPISGHDNLYWYRRVMGKEIKFLLHFVKESKQDESGMPNNRFLAERTGGTYSTLKVQPAELEDSGVYFCASSHEPTYGYTFGSGTRLTVV.

This clone has a count of ten or more. This sample includes further DNA sequences coding for the same CDR3. The genes are TRBV5-1 and TRBJ2-5; D gene ambiguous. Deletions cut 4 bases from V and 2 bases from J, with 9 bases between. There are 13 residues in the CDR3. Germline V CDR1 and CDR2: SGHRS, YFSETQ. CDR3 loop: CASSPGLQETQYF. CDR3 DNA: TGCGCCAGCAGCCCCGGGTTACAAGAGACCCAGTACTTC.

This clone was counted only a few times. The chain uses TRBV6-1 and TRBJ1-2, with TRBD1 matching 7 bases. Trimming took 6 bases from V and 6 from J; bases not matched to a gene: 13. Germline CDR1 MNHNS, CDR2 SASEGT. The CDR3 has 15 residues. DNA for the CDR3: TGTGCCAGCAGCTCGGACAGGAGGTATCTAAATGGCTACACCTTC. Its protein product is CASSSDRRYLNGYTF.

A single count supports this clone. The V gene is TRBV9, the J gene TRBJ2-1; 9 bases match TRBD2. The CDR3 is 16 amino acids. J lost 8 bases, V lost 4 bases, and 13 bases had no gene match. CDR1 is SGDLS, CDR2 YYNGEE, per germline. The CDR3 sequence: CASSLTGTSLGDEQFF. For the CDR3, the DNA is TGTGCCAGCAGCTTAACCGGGACTAGCCTTGGCGATGAGCAGTTCTTC.